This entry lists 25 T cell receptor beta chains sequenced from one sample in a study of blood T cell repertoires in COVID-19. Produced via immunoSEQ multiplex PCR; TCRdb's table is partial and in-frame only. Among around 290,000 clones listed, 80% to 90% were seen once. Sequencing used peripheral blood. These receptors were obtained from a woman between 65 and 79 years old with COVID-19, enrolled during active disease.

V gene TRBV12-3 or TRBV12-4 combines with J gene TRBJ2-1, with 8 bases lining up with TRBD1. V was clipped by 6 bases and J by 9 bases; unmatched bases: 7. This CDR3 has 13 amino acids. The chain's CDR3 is CASRSGQGSEQFF. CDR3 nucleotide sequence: TGTGCCAGCAGATCCGGACAGGGTAGTGAGCAGTTCTTC.

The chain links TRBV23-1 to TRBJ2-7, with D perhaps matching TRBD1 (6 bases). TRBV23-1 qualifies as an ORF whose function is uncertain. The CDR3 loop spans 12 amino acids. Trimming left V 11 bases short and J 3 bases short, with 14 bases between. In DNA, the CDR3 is TGCGCCGGACACGGACAGTTCTACGAGCAGTACTTC. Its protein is CAGHGQFYEQYF.

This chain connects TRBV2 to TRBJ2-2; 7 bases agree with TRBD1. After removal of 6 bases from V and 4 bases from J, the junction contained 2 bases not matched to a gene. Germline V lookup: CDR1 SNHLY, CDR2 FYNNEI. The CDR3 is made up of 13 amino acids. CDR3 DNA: TGTGCCAGCAGCGGGGACAGCACCGGGGAGCTGTTTTTT. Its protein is CASSGDSTGELFF.

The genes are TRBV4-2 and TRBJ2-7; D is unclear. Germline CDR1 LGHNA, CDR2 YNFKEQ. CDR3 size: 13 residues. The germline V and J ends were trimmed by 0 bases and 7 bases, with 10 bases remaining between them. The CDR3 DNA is TGTGCCAGCAGCCAAGATCGCCCGCGGGAGCAGTACTTC. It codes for CASSQDRPREQYF.

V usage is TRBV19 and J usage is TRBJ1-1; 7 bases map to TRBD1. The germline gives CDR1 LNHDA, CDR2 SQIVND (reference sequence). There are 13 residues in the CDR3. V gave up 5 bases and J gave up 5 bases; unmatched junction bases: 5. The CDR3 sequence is CASSDQQGTEAFF. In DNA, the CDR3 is TGTGCCAGTAGTGACCAACAGGGGACTGAAGCTTTCTTT.

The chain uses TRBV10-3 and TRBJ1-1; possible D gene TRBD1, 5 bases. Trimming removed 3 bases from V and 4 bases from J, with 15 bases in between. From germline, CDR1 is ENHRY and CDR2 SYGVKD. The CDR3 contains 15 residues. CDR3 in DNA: TGTGCCATCAGTGATTCGAGGACAAACCCCACTGAAGCTTTCTTT. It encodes CAISDSRTNPTEAFF.

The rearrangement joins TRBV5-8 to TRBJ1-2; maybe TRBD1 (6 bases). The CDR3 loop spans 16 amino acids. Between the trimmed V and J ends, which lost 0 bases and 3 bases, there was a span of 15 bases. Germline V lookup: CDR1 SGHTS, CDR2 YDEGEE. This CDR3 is CASSLEGRGSDYGYTF. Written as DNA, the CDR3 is TGTGCCAGCAGCTTGGAGGGCAGGGGTTCTGACTATGGCTACACCTTC.

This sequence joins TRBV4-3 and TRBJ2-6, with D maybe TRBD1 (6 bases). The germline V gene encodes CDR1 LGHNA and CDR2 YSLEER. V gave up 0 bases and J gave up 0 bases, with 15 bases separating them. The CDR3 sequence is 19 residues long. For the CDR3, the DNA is TGCGCCAGCAGCCAAGATCAAGGGACACGCGGCTCTGGGGCCAACGTCCTGACTTTC. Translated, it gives CASSQDQGTRGSGANVLTF.

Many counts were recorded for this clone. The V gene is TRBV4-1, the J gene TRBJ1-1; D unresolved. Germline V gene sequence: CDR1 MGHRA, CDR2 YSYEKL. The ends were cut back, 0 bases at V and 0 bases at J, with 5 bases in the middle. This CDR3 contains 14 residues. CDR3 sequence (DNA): TGCGCCAGCAGCCAAGAGCGGTTGAACACTGAAGCTTTCTTT. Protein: CASSQERLNTEAFF.

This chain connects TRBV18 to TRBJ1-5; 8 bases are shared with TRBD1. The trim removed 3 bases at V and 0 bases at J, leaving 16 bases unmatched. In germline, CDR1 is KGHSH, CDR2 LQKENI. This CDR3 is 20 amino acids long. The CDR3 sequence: CASSPGIVAGGTYSNQPQHF. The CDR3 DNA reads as TGTGCCAGCTCACCGGGGATAGTGGCAGGGGGCACGTATAGCAATCAGCCCCAGCATTTT.

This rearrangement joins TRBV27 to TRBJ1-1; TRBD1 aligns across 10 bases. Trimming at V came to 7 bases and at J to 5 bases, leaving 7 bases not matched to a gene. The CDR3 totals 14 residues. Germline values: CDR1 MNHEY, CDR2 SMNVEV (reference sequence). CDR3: CASTLGQGQTEAFF. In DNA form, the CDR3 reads TGTGCCAGCACCCTGGGACAGGGGCAAACTGAAGCTTTCTTT.

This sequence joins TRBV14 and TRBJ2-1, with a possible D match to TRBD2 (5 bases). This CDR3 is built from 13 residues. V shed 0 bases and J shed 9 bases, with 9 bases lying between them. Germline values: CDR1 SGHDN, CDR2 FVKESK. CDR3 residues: CASSQDLAGEQFF. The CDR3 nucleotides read TGTGCCAGCAGCCAAGACCTAGCTGGTGAGCAGTTCTTC.

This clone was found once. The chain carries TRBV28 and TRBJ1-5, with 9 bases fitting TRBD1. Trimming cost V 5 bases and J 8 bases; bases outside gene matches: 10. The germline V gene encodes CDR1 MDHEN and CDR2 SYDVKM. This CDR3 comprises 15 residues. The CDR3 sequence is CASSVLGQGSKPQHF. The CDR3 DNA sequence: TGTGCCAGCAGTGTCTTAGGACAGGGGAGTAAGCCCCAGCATTTT.

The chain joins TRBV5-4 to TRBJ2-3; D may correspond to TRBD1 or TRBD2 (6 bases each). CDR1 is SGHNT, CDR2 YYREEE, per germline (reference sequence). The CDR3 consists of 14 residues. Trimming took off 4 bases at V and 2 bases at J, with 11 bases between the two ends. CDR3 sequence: CASSLGGPTDTQYF. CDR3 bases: TGTGCCAGCAGCCTGGGGGGCCCCACAGATACGCAGTATTTT.

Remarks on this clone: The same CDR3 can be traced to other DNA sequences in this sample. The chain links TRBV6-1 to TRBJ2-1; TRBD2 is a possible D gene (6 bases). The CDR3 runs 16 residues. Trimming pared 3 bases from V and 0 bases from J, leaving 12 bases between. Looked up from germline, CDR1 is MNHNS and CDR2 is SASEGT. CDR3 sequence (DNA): TGTGCCAGCAGTGATCACGGGGGTAGCTCCTACAATGAGCAGTTCTTC. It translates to CASSDHGGSSYNEQFF.

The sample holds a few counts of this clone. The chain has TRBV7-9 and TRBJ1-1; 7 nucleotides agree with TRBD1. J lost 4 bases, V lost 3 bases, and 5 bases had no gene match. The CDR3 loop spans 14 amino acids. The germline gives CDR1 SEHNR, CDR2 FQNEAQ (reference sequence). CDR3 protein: CASSFRQGGTEAFF. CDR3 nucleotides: TGTGCCAGCAGCTTCCGACAGGGAGGCACTGAAGCTTTCTTT.

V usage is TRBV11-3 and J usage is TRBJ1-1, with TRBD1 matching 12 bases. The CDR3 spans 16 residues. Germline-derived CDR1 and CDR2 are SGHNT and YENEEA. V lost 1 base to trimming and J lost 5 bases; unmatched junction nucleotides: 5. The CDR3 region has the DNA TGTGCCAGCAGCTTAGGGGGGACAGGGGGCGTAACTGAAGCTTTCTTT. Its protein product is CASSLGGTGGVTEAFF.

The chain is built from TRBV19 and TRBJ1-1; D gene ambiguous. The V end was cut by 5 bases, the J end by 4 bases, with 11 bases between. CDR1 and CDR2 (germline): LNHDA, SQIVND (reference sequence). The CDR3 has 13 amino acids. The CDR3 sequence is CASSWGEVTEAFF. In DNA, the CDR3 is TGTGCCAGTAGTTGGGGAGAGGTCACTGAAGCTTTCTTT. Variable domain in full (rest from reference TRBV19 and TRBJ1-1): DGGITQSPKYLFRKEGQNVTLSCEQNLNHDAMYWYRQDPGQGLRLIYYSQIVNDFQKGDIAEGYSVSREKKESFPLTVTSAQKNPTAFYLCASSWGEVTEAFFGQGTRLTVV.

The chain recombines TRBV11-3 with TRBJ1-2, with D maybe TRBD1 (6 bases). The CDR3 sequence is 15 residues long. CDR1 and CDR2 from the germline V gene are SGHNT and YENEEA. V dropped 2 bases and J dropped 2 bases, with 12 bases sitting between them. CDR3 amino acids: CASSLNGGLNYGYTF. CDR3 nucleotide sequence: TGTGCCAGCAGCTTAAATGGGGGCCTCAACTATGGCTACACCTTC. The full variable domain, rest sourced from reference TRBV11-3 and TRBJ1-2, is EAGVVQSPRYKIIEKKQPVAFWCNPISGHNTLYWYLQNLGQGPELLIRYENEEAVDDSQLPKDRFSAERLKGVDSTLKIQPAELGDSAVYLCASSLNGGLNYGYTFGSGTRLTVV.

CDR3 residues: CASSPQRGQGPSNEQFF. CDR3 nucleotides: TGTGCCAGCTCACCACAGCGGGGGCAGGGTCCGAGCAATGAGCAGTTCTTC. The J gene is TRBJ2-1, the V gene TRBV18; TRBD2 matches at 8 bases. The ends lost 1 base at V and 6 bases at J; junction bases unmatched: 11. Germline lookup yields CDR1 KGHSH and CDR2 LQKENI. The CDR3 is 17 amino acids.

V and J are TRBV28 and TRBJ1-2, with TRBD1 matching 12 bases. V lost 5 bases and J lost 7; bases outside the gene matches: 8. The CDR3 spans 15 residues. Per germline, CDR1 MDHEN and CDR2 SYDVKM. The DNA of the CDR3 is TGTGCCAGCAGTGGACCGGGACAGGGGGCGCGTGGCTACACCTTC. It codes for CASSGPGQGARGYTF.

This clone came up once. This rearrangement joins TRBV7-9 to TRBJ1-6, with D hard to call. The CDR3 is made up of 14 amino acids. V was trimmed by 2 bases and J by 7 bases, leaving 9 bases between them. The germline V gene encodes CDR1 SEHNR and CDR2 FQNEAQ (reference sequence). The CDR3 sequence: CASSLPPINSPLHF. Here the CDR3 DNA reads TGTGCCAGCAGCTTACCCCCAATCAATTCACCCCTCCACTTT.

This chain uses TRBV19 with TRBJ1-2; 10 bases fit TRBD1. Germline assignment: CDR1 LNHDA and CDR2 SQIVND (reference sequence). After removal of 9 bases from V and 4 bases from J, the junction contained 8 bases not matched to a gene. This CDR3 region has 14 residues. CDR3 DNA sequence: TGTGCCAGCGATCAAGGACAGGGGGTCTATGGCTACACCTTC. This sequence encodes CASDQGQGVYGYTF.

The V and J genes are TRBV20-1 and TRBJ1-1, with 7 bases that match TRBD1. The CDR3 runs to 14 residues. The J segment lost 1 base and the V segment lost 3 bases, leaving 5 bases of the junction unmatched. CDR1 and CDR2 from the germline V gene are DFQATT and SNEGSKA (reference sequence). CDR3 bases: TGCAGTGCTAGTGCAGGGACAGCGAACACTGAAGCTTTCTTT. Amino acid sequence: CSASAGTANTEAFF.

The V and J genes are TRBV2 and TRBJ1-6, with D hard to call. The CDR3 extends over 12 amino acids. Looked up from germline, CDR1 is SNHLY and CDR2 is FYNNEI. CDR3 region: CAATSRGSPLHF. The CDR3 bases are TGTGCTGCAACCAGCAGAGGTTCACCCCTCCACTTT.